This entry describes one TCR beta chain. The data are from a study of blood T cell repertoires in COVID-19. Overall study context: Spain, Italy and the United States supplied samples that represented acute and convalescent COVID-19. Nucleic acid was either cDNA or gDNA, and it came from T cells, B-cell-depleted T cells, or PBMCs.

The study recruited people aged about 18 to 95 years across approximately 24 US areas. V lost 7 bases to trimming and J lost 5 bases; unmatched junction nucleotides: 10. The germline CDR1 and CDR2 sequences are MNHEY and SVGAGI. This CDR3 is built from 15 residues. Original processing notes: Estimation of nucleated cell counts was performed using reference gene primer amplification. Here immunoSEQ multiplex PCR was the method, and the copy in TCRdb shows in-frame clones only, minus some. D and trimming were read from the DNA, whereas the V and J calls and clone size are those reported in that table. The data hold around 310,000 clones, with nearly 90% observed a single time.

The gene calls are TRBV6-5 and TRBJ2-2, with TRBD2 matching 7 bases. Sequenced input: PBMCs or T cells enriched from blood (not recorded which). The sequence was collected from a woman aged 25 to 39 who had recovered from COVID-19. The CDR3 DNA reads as TGTGCCAGCACCTCTAGCGGATGGGGGACCGGGGAGCTGTTTTTT. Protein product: CASTSSGWGTGELFF.